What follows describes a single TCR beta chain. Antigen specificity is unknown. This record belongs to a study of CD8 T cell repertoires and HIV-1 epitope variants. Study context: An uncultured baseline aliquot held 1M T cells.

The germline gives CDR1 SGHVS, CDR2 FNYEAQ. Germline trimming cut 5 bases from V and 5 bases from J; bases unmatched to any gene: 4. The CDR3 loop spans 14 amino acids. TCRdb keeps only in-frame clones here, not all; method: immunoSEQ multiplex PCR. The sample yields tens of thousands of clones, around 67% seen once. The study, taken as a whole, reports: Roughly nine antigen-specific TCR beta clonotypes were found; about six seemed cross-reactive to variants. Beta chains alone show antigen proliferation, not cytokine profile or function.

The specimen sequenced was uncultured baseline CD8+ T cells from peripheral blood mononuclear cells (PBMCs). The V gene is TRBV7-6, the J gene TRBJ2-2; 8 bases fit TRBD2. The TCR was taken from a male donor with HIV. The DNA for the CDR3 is TGTGCCAGCAGCCCGGGGGGGTGGACCGGGGAGCTGTTTTTT. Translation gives CASSPGGWTGELFF.